What follows are 24 T cell receptor beta chains derived from one specimen sequenced in a study of blood T cell repertoires in COVID-19. Only in-frame clones appear in the TCRdb table, and some are missing; sequencing was by immunoSEQ multiplex PCR. The sample holds about 90,000 clones; 75% to 90% are singletons and the top ten take 15%. Sequencing used peripheral blood. These receptors were obtained from a male donor with acute or convalescent COVID-19.

The rearrangement links TRBV6-5 to TRBJ2-2, with D perhaps TRBD2 (7 bases). In germline, CDR1 is MNHEY, CDR2 SVGAGI. CDR3 length: 15 residues. With 7 bases removed from V and 4 bases from J, the gap between germline ends came to 16 bases. The CDR3 loop is CASTRGGAGTGELFF. Written as DNA, the CDR3 is TGTGCCAGCACCAGAGGGGGGGCGGGCACCGGGGAGCTGTTTTTT.

The V and J genes are TRBV3-1 (or the pseudogene TRBV3-2) and TRBJ1-4; D gene unclear. From germline, CDR1 is LGHDT and CDR2 YNNKEL (reference sequence). The V end lost 4 bases, the J end lost 4 bases, and 10 bases lay between the germline ends. The CDR3 has 14 amino acids. CDR3 DNA: TGTGCCAGCAGCCCCGACACTTTTAATGAAAAACTGTTTTTT. This gives the protein CASSPDTFNEKLFF.

The chain couples TRBV2 to TRBJ1-2; weak D call: TRBD1 (5 bases). V lost 3 bases and J lost 2, with 13 bases in between. Germline V gene data show CDR1 as SNHLY and CDR2 as FYNNEI. The CDR3 contains 15 residues. The CDR3 spells CASSEGPVVNYGYTF. As DNA, the CDR3 is TGTGCCAGCAGTGAGGGGCCGGTGGTCAACTATGGCTACACCTTC.

The chain is built from TRBV2 and TRBJ2-3; 10 positions agree with TRBD1. The CDR3 contains 16 residues. Trimming at V came to 4 bases and at J to 6 bases, leaving 10 bases not matched to a gene. The V gene's germline CDR1 is SNHLY and CDR2 FYNNEI. CDR3 protein: CASSAGTGVSRDTQYF. The CDR3 DNA is TGTGCCAGCAGTGCCGGGACAGGGGTCTCCCGGGATACGCAGTATTTT.

The chain couples TRBV18 to TRBJ2-3; TRBD2 might be the D (6 bases). The germline V gene encodes CDR1 KGHSH and CDR2 LQKENI. The CDR3 loop spans 18 amino acids. V was pared by 2 bases and J by 5 bases, with 23 bases between. DNA for the CDR3: TGTGCCAGCTCACCAGAGCGGGTGCGGGGCGCCGGTCGAGATACGCAGTATTTT. It translates to CASSPERVRGAGRDTQYF.

The rearrangement uses TRBV5-8 and TRBJ1-1; D possibly corresponds to TRBD1 (5 bases). This CDR3 region has 10 residues. Germline CDR1 reads SGHTS; CDR2 reads YDEGEE. The V end was cut by 5 bases, the J end by 11 bases, with 10 bases between. The CDR3 bases are TGTGCCAGCAGGCAGGGTAGCGCTTTCTTT. As protein: CASRQGSAFF.

The V call is TRBV19, the J call TRBJ2-2; D call uncertain. The CDR3 is made up of 15 amino acids. Germline V gene lookup returns CDR1 LNHDA and CDR2 SQIVND (reference sequence). Trimming removed 5 bases at V and 0 bases at J, with 10 bases between. CDR3 loop: CASSPGYANTGELFF. CDR3 DNA: TGTGCCAGTAGTCCAGGATATGCGAACACCGGGGAGCTGTTTTTT.

For the CDR3, the DNA is TGTGCCAGTAGTATTGGTCAGGACCAAGAGACCCAGTACTTC. Residues: CASSIGQDQETQYF. The rearrangement links TRBV19 to TRBJ2-5; D is unclear. The V end lost 3 bases, the J end lost 0 bases, and 8 bases lay between the germline ends. From germline, CDR1 is LNHDA and CDR2 SQIVND (reference sequence). The CDR3 has 14 residues.

The chain employs TRBV4-2 and TRBJ1-6; D remains unclear. The CDR3 covers 16 residues. Germline V gives CDR1 LGHNA, CDR2 YNFKEQ. V shed 4 bases and J shed 7 bases, with 17 bases lying between them. CDR3 DNA sequence: TGTGCCAGCAGCCCCTCGTCGGGGTGGAGGAATTCACCCCTCCACTTT. Amino acids: CASSPSSGWRNSPLHF.

This clone was observed once. The CDR3 end shows no conserved phenylalanine or tryptophan, and so a read error is likely. Because the CDR3's place on the DNA is in doubt, the DNA is left out and the CDR3 is given as listed by TCRdb. The chain is built from TRBV12-2 and TRBJ1-6. TRBV12-2 is reported as a pseudogene. The CDR3 is made up of 9 amino acids, end residues included. The CDR3 spells CASRLPTPS.

The chain couples TRBV24-1 to TRBJ1-5, with 7 bases that match TRBD1. Germline CDR1 KGHDR, CDR2 SFDVKD. The CDR3 covers 15 residues. The V and J ends lost 2 bases and 6 bases, in that order; junction bases with no gene match: 6. As DNA, the CDR3 is TGTGCCACCAGTGATTCCCGCGGGGACAGTCAGCCCCAGCATTTT. As protein: CATSDSRGDSQPQHF.

The chain is built from TRBV7-9 and TRBJ2-7; 7 positions match TRBD1. This CDR3 is built from 14 residues. Germline CDR1 reads SEHNR; CDR2 reads FQNEAQ (reference sequence). V lost 6 bases, J lost 1 base, and 6 bases stayed unmatched. The CDR3, as DNA: TGTGCCAGCAGTACACAGGGGCTATCCTACGAGCAGTACTTC. Translated: CASSTQGLSYEQYF.

V is TRBV30 and J is TRBJ1-5, with 8 nucleotides matching TRBD1. J gave up 6 bases and V 1 base, and 5 bases lay outside the gene matches. The V gene's germline CDR1 is GTSNPN and CDR2 SVGIG (reference sequence). This CDR3 comprises 14 residues. The CDR3 nucleotides are TGTGCCTGGAGTGAATCAGGGGGCGGTCAGCCCCAGCATTTT. It translates to CAWSESGGGQPQHF. The variable domain in full, with the rest retrieved from reference TRBV30 and TRBJ1-5, is SQTIHQWPATLVQPVGSPLSLECTVEGTSNPNLYWYRQAAGRGLQLLFYSVGIGQISSEVPQNLSASRPQDRQFILSSKKLLLSDSGFYLCAWSESGGGQPQHFGDGTRLSIL.

V gene TRBV27 combines with J gene TRBJ1-1; TRBD1 matches at 8 bases. V was pared by 4 bases and J by 1 base, with 11 bases of the junction left unmatched. This CDR3 contains 17 residues. Germline V CDR1 and CDR2: MNHEY, SMNVEV (reference sequence). CDR3 residues: CASSSGQGQTWNTEAFF. The CDR3 DNA sequence: TGTGCCAGCAGTTCCGGACAGGGACAAACCTGGAACACTGAAGCTTTCTTT.

This rearrangement joins TRBV5-4 to TRBJ1-2; a weak D match, TRBD1 (6 bases). The germline gives CDR1 SGHNT, CDR2 YYREEE (reference sequence). This CDR3 comprises 15 residues. The germline V and J ends were trimmed by 4 bases and 4 bases, with 17 bases remaining between them. In DNA, the CDR3 is TGTGCCAGCAGCACCTCCGGGGGGCTGATCTATGGCTACACCTTC. It encodes CASSTSGGLIYGYTF.

The gene calls are TRBV5-1 and TRBJ2-7; D is perhaps TRBD1 (5 bases). The CDR3 is 14 residues long. Trimming pared 0 bases from V and 2 bases from J, leaving 9 bases between. The germline V gene encodes CDR1 SGHRS and CDR2 YFSETQ. CDR3 nucleotides: TGCGCCAGCAGCTTGGTTGACAGCCCCTACGAGCAGTACTTC. This codes for CASSLVDSPYEQYF.

The rearrangement uses TRBV2 and TRBJ2-4, with TRBD2 identical over 9 bases. Germline V gene lookup returns CDR1 SNHLY and CDR2 FYNNEI. The CDR3 loop spans 15 amino acids. V was pared by 6 bases and J by 5 bases, with 8 bases of the junction left unmatched. Here the CDR3 DNA reads TGTGCCAGCAGCCTACTAGCGGGTCGCCAAAACATTCAGTACTTC. It yields the protein CASSLLAGRQNIQYF.

The chain carries TRBV5-1 and TRBJ2-2; 15 bases match TRBD2. Germline assignment: CDR1 SGHRS and CDR2 YFSETQ. CDR3 length equals 19 residues. V was clipped by 3 bases and J by 4 bases; unmatched bases: 10. CDR3 protein: CASSSWTSGGASGTGELFF. As DNA, the CDR3 is TGCGCCAGCAGCTCCTGGACTAGCGGGGGGGCGTCGGGCACCGGGGAGCTGTTTTTT.

The chain is built from TRBV3-1 (or the pseudogene TRBV3-2) and TRBJ1-1; 7 nucleotides align to TRBD1. CDR1 and CDR2 from the germline V gene are LGHDT and YNNKEL (reference sequence). CDR3 length: 12 residues. With 4 bases clipped from V and 9 bases from J, the junction kept 5 bases outside the gene matches. The CDR3 DNA reads TGTGCCAGCAGCCCAGGGACAGTAAAAGCTTTCTTT. It codes for CASSPGTVKAFF.

V is TRBV6-1 and J is TRBJ1-2; TRBD1 is a possible D gene (6 bases). The germline V gene encodes CDR1 MNHNS and CDR2 SASEGT. V lost 0 bases and J lost 6, with 17 bases in between. This CDR3 is built from 16 residues. Here the CDR3 reads CASSEARGRGRDGYTF. CDR3 nucleotides: TGTGCCAGCAGTGAAGCCAGGGGCAGGGGAAGAGATGGCTACACCTTC.

J is TRBJ1-5 and V is TRBV6-1, with 9 bases matching TRBD1. CDR1 and CDR2 (germline): MNHNS, SASEGT. The CDR3 is 15 amino acids. The V and J ends lost 0 bases and 7 bases, in that order; junction bases with no gene match: 4. The CDR3 nucleotides read TGTGCCAGCAGTGAAGCGGGGACAGGGTTCCAGCCCCAGCATTTT. This encodes CASSEAGTGFQPQHF.

The rearrangement uses TRBV19 and TRBJ2-7; the match to TRBD1 covers 7 bases. Germline-derived CDR1 and CDR2 are LNHDA and SQIVND (reference sequence). Trimming took 6 bases from V and 5 from J; bases not matched to a gene: 4. The CDR3 totals 12 residues. The CDR3 region is CASSSQGHEQYF. In nucleotides, the CDR3 is TGTGCCAGTAGCTCACAGGGGCACGAGCAGTACTTC.

CDR3 in amino acids: CASSFQGQPQHF. The CDR3 coding sequence is TGTGCCAGCAGCTTTCAGGGACAGCCCCAGCATTTT. The rearrangement uses TRBV7-8 and TRBJ1-5; maybe TRBD1 (5 bases). The CDR3 runs to 12 residues. Germline CDR1 SGHVS, CDR2 FQNEAQ. V was trimmed by 3 bases and J by 7 bases, leaving 7 bases between them.

This clone was found a few times. The V and J genes are TRBV2 and TRBJ1-5; D uncertain. In germline, CDR1 is SNHLY, CDR2 FYNNEI. The CDR3 is 17 amino acids. Trimming removed 4 bases from V and 3 bases from J, with 19 bases in between. CDR3 sequence: CASSGSPLGSPNQPQHF. The CDR3 nucleotides read TGTGCCAGCAGTGGAAGTCCTCTCGGGAGCCCCAATCAGCCCCAGCATTTT.